The rows below give T cell receptor beta chains drawn from one sample of a study of T cells in Graves' hyperthyroidism and ophthalmopathy. TCRdb reprocessed the multiplex PCR reads via MiXCR and lists one record per CDR3 protein. Here the sample spans roughly 300,000 distinct CDR3 sequences, approximately 14% being singletons. The sequenced sample consisted of blood. Every receptor here comes from a woman under 40 with Graves' hyperthyroidism. Both conserved end residues are part of each CDR3. The D gene is left open where the match is weak. Clone sizes are given selectively: once, few, many, or a class where the clone is expanded.

d_gene: -; abundance: -; v_gene: TRBV20-1; j_gene: TRBJ2-1; CDR3aa: CSARASGGHGREQFF; CDR3nt: TGCAGTGCTAGAGCTTCGGGGGGCCACGGCCGTGAGCAGTTCTTC
d_gene: -; abundance: -; v_gene: TRBV28; j_gene: TRBJ2-1; CDR3aa: CASLRPGRNEQFF; CDR3nt: TGTGCCAGCCTTAGGCCAGGGCGTAATGAGCAGTTCTTC
d_gene: TRBD2; abundance: many; v_gene: TRBV11-2; j_gene: TRBJ2-1; CDR3aa: CASSLTSGDYNEQFF; CDR3nt: TGTGCCAGCAGCTTAACTAGCGGTGACTACAATGAGCAGTTCTTC
d_gene: TRBD1; abundance: -; v_gene: TRBV20-1; j_gene: TRBJ1-1; CDR3aa: CSARDPGGAGMNTEAFF; CDR3nt: TGCAGTGCTAGAGATCCAGGGGGCGCAGGGATGAACACTGAAGCTTTCTTT
d_gene: -; abundance: -; v_gene: TRBV6-2/TRBV6-3; j_gene: TRBJ1-5; CDR3aa: CASSEGWANKIYQPQHF; CDR3nt: TGTGCCAGCAGTGAGGGGTGGGCCAATAAGATCTATCAGCCCCAGCATTTT
d_gene: -; abundance: many; v_gene: TRBV7-2; j_gene: TRBJ2-7; CDR3aa: CASSLITLADLREQYF; CDR3nt: TGTGCCAGCAGCTTAATCACACTAGCTGACCTTAGAGAGCAGTACTTC
d_gene: TRBD1; abundance: few; v_gene: TRBV28; j_gene: TRBJ2-7; CDR3aa: CASSRDRRYEQYF; CDR3nt: TGTGCCAGCAGCCGGGACAGGCGCTACGAGCAGTACTTC
d_gene: -; abundance: many; v_gene: TRBV12-3/TRBV12-4; j_gene: TRBJ2-4; CDR3aa: CASRRQGGRNIQYF; CDR3nt: TGTGCCAGCAGGCGACAGGGAGGGAGAAACATTCAGTACTTC
d_gene: -; abundance: -; v_gene: TRBV20-1; j_gene: TRBJ2-1; CDR3aa: CSARAAEQFF; CDR3nt: TGCAGTGCTAGGGCCGCTGAGCAGTTCTTC
d_gene: TRBD2; abundance: -; v_gene: TRBV19; j_gene: TRBJ2-2; CDR3aa: CASSIYRTSGRAGELFF; CDR3nt: TGTGCCAGTAGTATCTACCGGACTAGCGGGAGGGCGGGGGAGCTGTTTTTT
d_gene: -; abundance: many; v_gene: TRBV5-1; j_gene: TRBJ2-7; CDR3aa: CASSPDWSSDEQYF; CDR3nt: TGCGCCAGCAGCCCCGACTGGAGTAGCGACGAGCAGTACTTC
d_gene: -; abundance: many; v_gene: TRBV7-2; j_gene: TRBJ1-4; CDR3aa: CASSPTGSNEKLFF; CDR3nt: TGTGCCAGCAGCCCGACAGGATCGAATGAAAAACTGTTTTTT
d_gene: -; abundance: many; v_gene: TRBV28; j_gene: TRBJ1-2; CDR3aa: CASSLYTPILGYTF; CDR3nt: TGTGCCAGCAGTTTATATACACCCATACTAGGCTACACCTTC
d_gene: -; abundance: -; v_gene: TRBV5-5; j_gene: TRBJ2-1; CDR3aa: CASSLLGTRSYNEQFF; CDR3nt: TGTGCCAGCAGCTTGCTGGGAACTCGCTCCTACAATGAGCAGTTCTTC
d_gene: TRBD2; abundance: -; v_gene: TRBV20-1; j_gene: TRBJ2-5; CDR3aa: CSAWTSGGGETQYF; CDR3nt: TGCAGTGCTTGGACTAGCGGAGGGGGGGAGACCCAGTACTTC